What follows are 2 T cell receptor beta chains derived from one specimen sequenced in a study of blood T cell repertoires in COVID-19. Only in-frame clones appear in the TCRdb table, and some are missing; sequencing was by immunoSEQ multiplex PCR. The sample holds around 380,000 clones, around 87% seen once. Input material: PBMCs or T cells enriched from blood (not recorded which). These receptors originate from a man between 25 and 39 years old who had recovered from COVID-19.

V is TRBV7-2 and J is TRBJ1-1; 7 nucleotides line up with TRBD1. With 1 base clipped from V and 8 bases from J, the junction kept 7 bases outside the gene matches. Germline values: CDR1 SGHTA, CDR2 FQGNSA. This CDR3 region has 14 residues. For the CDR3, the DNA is TGTGCCAGCAGCTTAGTTTCAGGGGGTCCCGAAGCTTTCTTT. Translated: CASSLVSGGPEAFF.

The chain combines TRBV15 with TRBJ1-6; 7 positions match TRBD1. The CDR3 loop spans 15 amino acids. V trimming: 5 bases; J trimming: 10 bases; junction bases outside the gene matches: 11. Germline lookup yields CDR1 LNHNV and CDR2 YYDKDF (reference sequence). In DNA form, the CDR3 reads TGTGCCACCAGCTCTTACAGGGGACTGGAATCACCCCTCCACTTT. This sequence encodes CATSSYRGLESPLHF.